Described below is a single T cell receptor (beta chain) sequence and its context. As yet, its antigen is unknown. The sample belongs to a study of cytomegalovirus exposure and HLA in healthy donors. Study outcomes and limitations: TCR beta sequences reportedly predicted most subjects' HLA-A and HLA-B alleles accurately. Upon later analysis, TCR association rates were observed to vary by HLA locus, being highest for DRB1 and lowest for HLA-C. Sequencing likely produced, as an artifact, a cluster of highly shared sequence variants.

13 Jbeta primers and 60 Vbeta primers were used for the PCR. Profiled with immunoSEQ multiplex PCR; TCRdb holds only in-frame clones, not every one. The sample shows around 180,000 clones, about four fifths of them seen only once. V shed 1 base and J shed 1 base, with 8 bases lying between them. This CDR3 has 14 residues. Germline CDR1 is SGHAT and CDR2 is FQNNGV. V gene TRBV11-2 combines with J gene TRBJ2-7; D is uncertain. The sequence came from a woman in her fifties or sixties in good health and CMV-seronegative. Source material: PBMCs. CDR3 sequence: CASSLGLDSYEQYF. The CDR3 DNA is TGTGCCAGCAGCTTAGGACTGGATTCCTACGAGCAGTACTTC.